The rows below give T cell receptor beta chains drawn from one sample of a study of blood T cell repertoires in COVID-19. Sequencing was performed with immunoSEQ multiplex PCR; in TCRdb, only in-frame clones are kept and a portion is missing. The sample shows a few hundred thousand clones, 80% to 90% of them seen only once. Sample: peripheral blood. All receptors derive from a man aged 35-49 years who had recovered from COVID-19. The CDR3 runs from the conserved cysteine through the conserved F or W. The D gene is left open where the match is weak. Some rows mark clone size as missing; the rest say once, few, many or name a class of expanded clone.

CASSLTGGEGQYF	TGTGCCAGCAGCCTAACCGGGGGGGAAGGGCAGTACTTC	TRBD2	TRBV6-6	TRBJ2-7	NA
CASSYGQGASSEQFF	TGTGCCAGCAGTTACGGGCAGGGGGCGTCGTCTGAGCAGTTCTTC	TRBD1	TRBV6-2/TRBV6-3	TRBJ2-1	NA
CASGDSGGGDKNYGYTF	TGTGCCAGCGGCGACTCAGGGGGTGGGGATAAAAACTATGGCTACACCTTC	TRBD1	TRBV7-9	TRBJ1-2	NA
CASSPDTYTEAFF	TGTGCCAGCAGCCCGGACACCTACACTGAAGCTTTCTTT	NA	TRBV12-3/TRBV12-4	TRBJ1-1	NA
CASSPGTGGLLSNTGELFF	TGTGCCAGCAGCCCCGGGACAGGGGGCTTGTTATCGAACACCGGGGAGCTGTTTTTT	TRBD1	TRBV7-2	TRBJ2-2	NA
CASSQDRTAYEQYF	TGCGCCAGCAGCCAAGATCGGACAGCTTACGAGCAGTACTTC	NA	TRBV4-1	TRBJ2-7	NA
CASSLGAGSHEQYF	TGTGCCAGCAGCTTAGGCGCAGGGTCCCACGAGCAGTACTTC	NA	TRBV7-9	TRBJ2-7	few
CASSGRGSYEQYF	TGCGCCAGCAGCGGCAGGGGGTCCTACGAGCAGTACTTC	TRBD1	TRBV5-1	TRBJ2-7	once
CASSVLGQGSDTQYF	TGTGCCAGCAGCGTTTTGGGACAGGGTTCAGATACGCAGTATTTT	TRBD1	TRBV9	TRBJ2-3	NA
CASSPGHLLEFYYGYTF	TGTGCCAGCAGCCCGGGACACCTACTCGAATTTTACTATGGCTACACCTTC	NA	TRBV3-1/TRBV3-2	TRBJ1-2	once
CASSARDAGGEQYF	TGTGCCAGCAGCGCGCGGGACGCGGGCGGGGAGCAGTACTTC	NA	TRBV11-3	TRBJ2-7	NA
CASSSGYGTHTNYGYTF	TGTGCCAGCAGCTCCGGATACGGGACTCACACTAACTATGGCTACACCTTC	NA	TRBV7-2	TRBJ1-2	NA
CASSLQRNEQFF	TGTGCCAGCAGTTTACAGCGCAATGAGCAGTTCTTC	NA	TRBV12-3/TRBV12-4	TRBJ2-1	NA
CASSSGQGNTIYF	TGCGCCAGCAGTTCGGGACAGGGAAACACCATATATTTT	TRBD1	TRBV5-1	TRBJ1-3	NA
CASRLQGSHEQFF	TGTGCCAGCAGGTTACAGGGATCCCATGAGCAGTTCTTC	NA	TRBV14	TRBJ2-1	NA
CASSLDYGFGRLAKNIQYF	TGTGCCAGCAGCTTAGATTATGGTTTTGGTCGACTAGCCAAAAACATTCAGTACTTC	NA	TRBV11-3	TRBJ2-4	NA
CASSPGTSRGDTQYF	TGTGCCAGCAGCCCCGGGACTTCAAGGGGAGATACGCAGTATTTT	NA	TRBV5-4	TRBJ2-3	NA
CASSKTVNQPQHF	TGTGCCAGCAGCAAGACAGTAAATCAGCCCCAGCATTTT	NA	TRBV7-2	TRBJ1-5	NA
CASSPAAGGETQYF	TGTGCCAGCTCACCAGCGGCGGGGGGAGAGACCCAGTACTTC	TRBD2	TRBV18	TRBJ2-5	NA
CASSPGQGQETQYF	TGTGCCAGCAGCCCGGGACAGGGGCAAGAGACCCAGTACTTC	TRBD1	TRBV3-1/TRBV3-2	TRBJ2-5	few
CASSLGPGLTDSFTQYF	TGTGCCAGCAGCTTGGGGCCGGGACTCACCGATTCTTTCACGCAGTATTTT	NA	TRBV5-4	TRBJ2-3	NA
CASNQGRLEQYF	TGTGCCAGCAATCAGGGGCGCCTGGAGCAGTACTTC	NA	TRBV6-5	TRBJ2-7	NA
CASNPGDSPLHF	TGTGCCAGTAACCCAGGGGATTCACCCCTCCACTTT	NA	TRBV2	TRBJ1-6	NA
CASTTGSTRETQYF	TGTGCCAGCACCACAGGGTCCACCAGGGAGACCCAGTACTTC	NA	TRBV7-6	TRBJ2-5	NA
CASSAWEEWETQYF	TGTGCCAGCAGCGCCTGGGAGGAGTGGGAGACCCAGTACTTC	NA	TRBV7-9	TRBJ2-5	NA
CASSQDQGWNSPLHF	TGCGCCAGCAGCCAAGATCAGGGGTGGAATTCACCCCTCCACTTT	NA	TRBV4-3	TRBJ1-6	NA
CASRRWASGTDTQYF	TGTGCCAGCCGCCGGTGGGCTAGCGGCACAGATACGCAGTATTTT	NA	TRBV2	TRBJ2-3	NA
CASSEHRTYGYTF	TGCGCCAGCAGTGAGCACAGAACCTATGGCTACACCTTC	NA	TRBV10-1	TRBJ1-2	NA
CASSQDMTGYGYTF	TGCGCCAGCAGCCAAGATATGACAGGGTATGGCTACACCTTC	TRBD1	TRBV4-1	TRBJ1-2	NA
CASNLNRGSETQYF	TGTGCCAGCAATCTAAACAGGGGATCAGAGACCCAGTACTTC	TRBD1	TRBV11-2	TRBJ2-5	NA
CASTRSGTGATNEKLFF	TGCGCCAGCACCCGGTCCGGGACAGGGGCAACTAATGAAAAACTGTTTTTT	TRBD1	TRBV5-1	TRBJ1-4	NA